This T cell receptor (beta chain) was obtained from a study of blood T cell repertoires in COVID-19. Turning to the study itself: Donors in the United States, Italy and Spain gave samples during acute or convalescent COVID-19. In each case, the material was cDNA or gDNA derived from T cells, B-cell-depleted T cells, or PBMCs.

By sample share, this clone is medium-sized. Using immunoSEQ multiplex PCR, the repertoire was profiled, and TCRdb retains in-frame clones only, with some absent. The table records over 250,000 clones, around 90% of them present only once. Material for sequencing was peripheral blood. This receptor was identified in a man aged 50 to 59 with acute or convalescent COVID-19.

The DNA for the CDR3 is TGTGCCAGCAGCGCGGGACAGGGGGCGTTCACAGATACGCAGTATTTT. It specifies CASSAGQGAFTDTQYF. The chain is built from TRBV5-5 and TRBJ2-3, with 12 bases matching TRBD1. Germline loops: CDR1 SGHKS, CDR2 YYEKEE (reference sequence). CDR3 size: 16 residues. The V and J ends lost 4 bases and 2 bases, in that order; junction bases with no gene match: 5.